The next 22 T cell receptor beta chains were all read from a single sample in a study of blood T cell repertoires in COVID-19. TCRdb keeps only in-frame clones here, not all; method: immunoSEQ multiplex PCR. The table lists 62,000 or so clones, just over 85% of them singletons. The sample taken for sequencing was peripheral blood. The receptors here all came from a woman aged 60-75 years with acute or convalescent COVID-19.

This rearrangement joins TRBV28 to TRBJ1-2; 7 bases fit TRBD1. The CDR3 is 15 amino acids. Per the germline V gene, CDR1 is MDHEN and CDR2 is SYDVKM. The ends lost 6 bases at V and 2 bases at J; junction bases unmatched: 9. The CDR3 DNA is TGTGCCAGCAGACCTCCGGGACAGCCGAACTATGGCTACACCTTC. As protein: CASRPPGQPNYGYTF.

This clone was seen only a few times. In nucleotides, the CDR3 is TGTGCCAGCAGCGTCAGTGCGGCCCCTAACTATGGCTACACCTTC. Its translation is CASSVSAAPNYGYTF. The chain combines TRBV9 with TRBJ1-2; D call uncertain. The CDR3 contains 15 residues. Germline lookup yields CDR1 SGDLS and CDR2 YYNGEE. V was shortened by 2 bases and J by 0 bases, with 11 bases between the two germline ends.

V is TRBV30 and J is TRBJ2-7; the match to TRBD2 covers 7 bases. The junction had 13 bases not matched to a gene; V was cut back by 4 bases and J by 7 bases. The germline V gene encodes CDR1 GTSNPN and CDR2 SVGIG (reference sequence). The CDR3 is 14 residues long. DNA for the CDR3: TGTGCCTGGATGTTGAAGGGCGGGAGTTTTGAGCAGTACTTC. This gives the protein CAWMLKGGSFEQYF.

The CDR3, as DNA: TGTGCCACCAGTGATCCCCGAGCGGCCACCGGGGAGCTGTTTTTT. This translates into CATSDPRAATGELFF. This sequence joins TRBV24-1 and TRBJ2-2, with a possible D match to TRBD2 (5 bases). Germline CDR1 KGHDR, CDR2 SFDVKD. Deletions cut 3 bases from V and 4 bases from J, with 11 bases between. The CDR3 length is 15 residues.

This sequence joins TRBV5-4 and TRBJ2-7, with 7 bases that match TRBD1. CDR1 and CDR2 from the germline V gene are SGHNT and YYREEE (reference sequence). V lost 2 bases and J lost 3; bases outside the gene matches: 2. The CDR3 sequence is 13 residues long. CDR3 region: CASSFPGGYEQYF. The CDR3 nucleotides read TGTGCCAGCAGCTTTCCAGGGGGCTACGAGCAGTACTTC.

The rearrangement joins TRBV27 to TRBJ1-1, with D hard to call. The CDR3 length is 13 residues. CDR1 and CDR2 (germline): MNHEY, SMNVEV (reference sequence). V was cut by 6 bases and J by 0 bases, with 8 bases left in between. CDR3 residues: CASRSGMNTEAFF. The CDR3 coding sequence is TGTGCCAGCAGATCGGGAATGAACACTGAAGCTTTCTTT.

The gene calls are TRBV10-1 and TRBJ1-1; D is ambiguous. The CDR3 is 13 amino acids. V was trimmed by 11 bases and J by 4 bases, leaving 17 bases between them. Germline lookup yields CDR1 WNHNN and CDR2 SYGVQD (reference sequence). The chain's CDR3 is CAPYPRRGTEAFF. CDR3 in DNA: TGCGCCCCGTACCCCCGGAGAGGCACTGAAGCTTTCTTT.

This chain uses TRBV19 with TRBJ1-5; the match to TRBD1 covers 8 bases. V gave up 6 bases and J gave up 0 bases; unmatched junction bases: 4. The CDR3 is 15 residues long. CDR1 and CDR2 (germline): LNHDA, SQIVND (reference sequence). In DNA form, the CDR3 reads TGTGCCAGTAGCGGACAGGGTTATAGCAATCAGCCCCAGCATTTT. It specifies CASSGQGYSNQPQHF.

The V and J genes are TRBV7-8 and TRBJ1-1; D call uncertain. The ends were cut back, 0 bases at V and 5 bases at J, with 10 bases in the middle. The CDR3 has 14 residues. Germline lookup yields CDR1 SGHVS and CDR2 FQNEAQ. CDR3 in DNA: TGTGCCAGCAGCTTAGCCTTACGAGGTACTGAAGCTTTCTTT. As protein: CASSLALRGTEAFF.

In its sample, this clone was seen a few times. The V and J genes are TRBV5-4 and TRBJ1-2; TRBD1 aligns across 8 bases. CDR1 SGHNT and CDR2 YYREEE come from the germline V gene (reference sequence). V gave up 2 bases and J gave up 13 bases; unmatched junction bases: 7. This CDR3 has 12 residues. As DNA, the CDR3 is TGTGCCAGCAGCTTTTTGACAGGGGAAGGCACCTTC. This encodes CASSFLTGEGTF.

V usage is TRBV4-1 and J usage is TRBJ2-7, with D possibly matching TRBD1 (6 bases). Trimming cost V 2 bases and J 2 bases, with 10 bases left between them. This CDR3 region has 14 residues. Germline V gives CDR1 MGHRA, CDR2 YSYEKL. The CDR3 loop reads CASSQLDRAYEQYF. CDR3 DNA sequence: TGCGCCAGCAGCCAACTGGACAGAGCCTACGAGCAGTACTTC.

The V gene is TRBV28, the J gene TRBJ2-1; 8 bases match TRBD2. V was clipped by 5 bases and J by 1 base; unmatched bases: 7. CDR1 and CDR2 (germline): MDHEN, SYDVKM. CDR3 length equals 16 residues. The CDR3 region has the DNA TGTGCCAGCAGTCCCAGCGGGAGCCCTTCCTACAATGAGCAGTTCTTC. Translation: CASSPSGSPSYNEQFF.

Here the CDR3 reads CASSVLNRAYEQYF. The DNA for the CDR3 is TGCGCCAGCAGCGTACTCAACAGGGCCTACGAGCAGTACTTC. The chain uses TRBV5-1 and TRBJ2-7; a weak D match, TRBD1 (6 bases). The germline V and J ends were trimmed by 4 bases and 2 bases, with 13 bases remaining between them. CDR3 length equals 14 residues. The germline gives CDR1 SGHRS, CDR2 YFSETQ. The full variable domain, completed using reference TRBV5-1 and TRBJ2-7, is KAGVTQTPRYLIKTRGQQVTLSCSPISGHRSVSWYQQTPGQGLQFLFEYFSETQRNKGNFPGRFSGRQFSNSRSEMNVSTLELGDSALYLCASSVLNRAYEQYFGPGTRLTVT.

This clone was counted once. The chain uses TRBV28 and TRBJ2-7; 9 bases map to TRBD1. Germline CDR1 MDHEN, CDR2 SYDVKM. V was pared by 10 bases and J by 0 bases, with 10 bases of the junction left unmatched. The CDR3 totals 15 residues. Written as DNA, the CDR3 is TGTGCCACCTCCCGGACAGGGGCCTTCTCCTACGAGCAGTACTTC. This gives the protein CATSRTGAFSYEQYF. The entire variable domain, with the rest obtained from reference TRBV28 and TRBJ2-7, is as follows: DVKVTQSSRYLVKRTGEKVFLECVQDMDHENMFWYRQDPGLGLRLIYFSYDVKMKEKGDIPEGYSVSREKKERFSLILESASTNQTSMYLCATSRTGAFSYEQYFGPGTRLTVT.

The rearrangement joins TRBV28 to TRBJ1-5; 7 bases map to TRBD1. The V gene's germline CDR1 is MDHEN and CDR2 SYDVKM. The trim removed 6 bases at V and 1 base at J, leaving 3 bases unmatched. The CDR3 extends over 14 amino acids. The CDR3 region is CASRQGGSNQPQHF. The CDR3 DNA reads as TGTGCCAGCAGGCAGGGGGGAAGCAATCAGCCCCAGCATTTT.

The DNA for the CDR3 is TGTGCCAGCAGCCAACAAATTAATCAGCCCCAGCATTTT. As protein: CASSQQINQPQHF. The chain uses TRBV4-2 and TRBJ1-5; D remains unclear. The V gene lost 2 bases and the J gene lost 4 bases, with 6 bases spanning the gap. The CDR3 runs 13 residues. Germline-derived CDR1 and CDR2 are LGHNA and YNFKEQ.

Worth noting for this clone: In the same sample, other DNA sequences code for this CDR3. The CDR3 is CASSLGGTATNEKLFF. The CDR3 DNA sequence: TGCGCCAGCAGCTTGGGGGGGACAGCAACTAATGAAAAACTGTTTTTT. V usage is TRBV5-1 and J usage is TRBJ1-4; 7 bases agree with TRBD1. Germline assignment: CDR1 SGHRS and CDR2 YFSETQ. The CDR3 has 16 amino acids. The V gene end was trimmed by 0 bases and the J gene end by 0 bases; junction bases not matched to a gene: 2.

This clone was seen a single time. The CDR3 DNA follows: TGCGCCAGCAGCTTGAGTAGCGGGCCCCAAGAGACCCAGTACTTC. The encoded protein is CASSLSSGPQETQYF. V and J are TRBV5-1 and TRBJ2-5; 7 bases align to TRBD2. The CDR3 is 15 residues long. Germline V CDR1 and CDR2: SGHRS, YFSETQ. The V and J ends lost 1 base and 1 base, in that order; junction bases with no gene match: 4.

The chain's CDR3 is CASSKGPRGCYGYTF. Here the CDR3 DNA reads TGTGCCAGCAGCAAAGGGCCCAGGGGGTGCTATGGCTACACCTTC. The chain carries TRBV21-1 and TRBJ1-2; the D call in the table, TRBD1, was not verified against the DNA. TRBV21-1 constitutes a pseudogene. This CDR3 comprises 15 residues.

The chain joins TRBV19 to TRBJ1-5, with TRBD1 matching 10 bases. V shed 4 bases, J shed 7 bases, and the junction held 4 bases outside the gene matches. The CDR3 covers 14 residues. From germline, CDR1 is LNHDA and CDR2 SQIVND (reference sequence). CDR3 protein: CASSTDRGRQPQHF. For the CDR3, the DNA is TGTGCCAGTAGTACCGACAGGGGGCGGCAGCCCCAGCATTTT.

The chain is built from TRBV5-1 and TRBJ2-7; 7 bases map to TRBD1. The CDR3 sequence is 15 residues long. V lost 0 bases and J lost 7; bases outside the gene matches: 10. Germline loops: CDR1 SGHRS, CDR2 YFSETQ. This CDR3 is CASSLEPGQAGEQYF. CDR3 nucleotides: TGCGCCAGCAGCTTGGAGCCTGGACAGGCCGGGGAGCAGTACTTC.

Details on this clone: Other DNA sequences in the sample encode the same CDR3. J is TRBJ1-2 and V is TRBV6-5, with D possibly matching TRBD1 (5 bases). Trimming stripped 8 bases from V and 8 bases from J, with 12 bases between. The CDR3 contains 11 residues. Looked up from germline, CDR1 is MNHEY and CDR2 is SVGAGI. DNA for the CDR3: TGTGCCAGCTCTTACCGGGGGGGCTACACCTTC. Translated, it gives CASSYRGGYTF.